What follows are 25 T cell receptor beta chains derived from one specimen sequenced in a study of blood T cell repertoires in COVID-19. Sequencing used immunoSEQ multiplex PCR; TCRdb keeps in-frame clones, though not all of them. The table shows 26,000 or so clones, with roughly nine tenths occurring only once. Sequenced: peripheral blood. These receptors were obtained from a human donor in a cohort sampled during active COVID-19.

The rearrangement joins TRBV18 to TRBJ1-5; D gene uncertain. V was pared by 6 bases and J by 2 bases, with 8 bases between. CDR1 is KGHSH, CDR2 LQKENI, per germline. The CDR3 runs 13 residues. The CDR3 bases are TGTGCCAGCTCTCCGGTGGGCAATCAGCCCCAGCATTTT. Translation gives CASSPVGNQPQHF.

This rearrangement joins TRBV29-1 to TRBJ1-1; 8 bases match TRBD1. V lost 3 bases to trimming and J lost 4 bases; unmatched junction nucleotides: 7. This CDR3 comprises 14 residues. Looked up from germline, CDR1 is SQVTM and CDR2 is ANQGSEA. The CDR3 is CSVDAGGAGTEAFF. In DNA form, the CDR3 reads TGCAGCGTTGATGCAGGGGGCGCGGGCACTGAAGCTTTCTTT. The whole variable domain, remainder taken from reference TRBV29-1 and TRBJ1-1, is SAVISQKPSRDICQRGTSLTIQCQVDSQVTMMFWYRQQPGQSLTLIATANQGSEATYESGFVIDKFPISRPNLTFSTLTVSNMSPEDSSIYLCSVDAGGAGTEAFFGQGTRLTVV.

This clone turned up a few times. The genes are TRBV29-1 and TRBJ1-2; 9 bases map to TRBD1. The CDR3 sequence is 10 residues long. V was pared by 6 bases and J by 14 bases, with 7 bases of the junction left unmatched. Germline V gene data show CDR1 as SQVTM and CDR2 as ANQGSEA. The DNA for the CDR3 is TGCAGCGTCGGAGACAGGGGGAGGACCTTC. Protein product: CSVGDRGRTF.

This clone was recorded once. The chain employs TRBV3-1 (or the pseudogene TRBV3-2) and TRBJ2-3; 9 bases are shared with TRBD1. Germline CDR1 and CDR2: LGHDT and YNNKEL (reference sequence). V gave up 6 bases and J gave up 7 bases; unmatched junction bases: 14. The CDR3 has 16 amino acids. The CDR3 protein is CASRPTGGGQRYTQYF. The CDR3 region has the DNA TGTGCCAGCAGACCTACAGGGGGCGGCCAGCGCTATACGCAGTATTTT.

The chain couples TRBV3-1 (or the pseudogene TRBV3-2) to TRBJ1-2; D remains ambiguous. Germline lookup yields CDR1 LGHDT and CDR2 YNNKEL (reference sequence). This CDR3 spans 14 amino acids. Trimming took off 3 bases at V and 2 bases at J, with 10 bases between the two ends. The CDR3, as DNA: TGTGCCAGCAGCCAGGTAGCGGGCAACTATGGCTACACCTTC. Protein sequence: CASSQVAGNYGYTF.

V is TRBV5-4 and J is TRBJ2-1; perhaps TRBD1 as D (5 bases). The germline gives CDR1 SGHNT, CDR2 YYREEE (reference sequence). This CDR3 is built from 17 residues. Between the trimmed V and J ends, which lost 1 base and 4 bases, there was a span of 18 bases. The CDR3 region is CASSLQGRARLYNEQFF. As DNA, the CDR3 is TGTGCCAGCAGCTTGCAGGGCCGGGCCAGGCTATACAATGAGCAGTTCTTC.

The rearrangement uses TRBV6-4 and TRBJ2-1, with 7 bases identical to TRBD1. The CDR3 consists of 16 residues. The germline V gene encodes CDR1 MRHNA and CDR2 SNTAGT. Trimming at V came to 6 bases and at J to 7 bases, leaving 15 bases not matched to a gene. Here the CDR3 reads CASSPQGTAIWNEQFF. As DNA, the CDR3 is TGTGCCAGCAGCCCACAGGGGACAGCAATATGGAATGAGCAGTTCTTC.

The chain carries TRBV30 and TRBJ1-4, with D unresolved. The CDR3 is 13 residues long. The germline V and J ends were trimmed by 7 bases and 3 bases, with 12 bases remaining between them. CDR1 GTSNPN and CDR2 SVGIG come from the germline V gene (reference sequence). CDR3 nucleotides: TGTGCCTCCTATTTTCCGTCTAATGAAAAACTGTTTTTT. Its translation is CASYFPSNEKLFF.

This chain joins TRBV5-5 and TRBJ1-3; 8 nucleotides align to TRBD1. Germline CDR1 and CDR2: SGHKS and YYEKEE (reference sequence). This CDR3 is 16 amino acids long. Unmatched junction bases numbered 13, after V lost 4 bases and J lost 7 bases. This chain's CDR3 is CASSATSQGAANTIYF. CDR3 sequence (DNA): TGTGCCAGCAGCGCTACTAGTCAGGGGGCTGCGAACACCATATATTTT. The full variable domain, completed using reference TRBV5-5 and TRBJ1-3, is DAGVTQSPTHLIKTRGQQVTLRCSPISGHKSVSWYQQVLGQGPQFIFQYYEKEERGRGNFPDRFSARQFPNYSSELNVNALLLGDSALYLCASSATSQGAANTIYFGEGSWLTVV.

The chain has TRBV11-2 and TRBJ1-3; no reliable D call. Germline V lookup: CDR1 SGHAT, CDR2 FQNNGV. V was shortened by 4 bases and J by 0 bases, with 4 bases between the two germline ends. CDR3 length: 13 residues. The CDR3 spells CASSSSSGNTIYF. The CDR3 DNA reads TGTGCCAGCAGCTCTAGCTCTGGAAACACCATATATTTT.

The CDR3 DNA reads as TGCGCCAGCAGCGCGCAACAAGAGACCCAGTACTTC. Its translation is CASSAQQETQYF. The chain uses TRBV5-1 and TRBJ2-5; D gene unclear. The CDR3 has 12 amino acids. Germline V gene sequence: CDR1 SGHRS, CDR2 YFSETQ. With 4 bases removed from V and 2 bases from J, the gap between germline ends came to 6 bases.

A single count supports this clone. The chain employs TRBV6-5 and TRBJ1-2; TRBD1 is a possible D gene (5 bases). The V and J ends lost 5 bases and 7 bases respectively, with 17 bases between them. The CDR3 runs 14 residues. Germline V gene data show CDR1 as MNHEY and CDR2 as SVGAGI. The CDR3 is CASSRGTRGGGYTF. CDR3 nucleotides: TGTGCCAGCAGTAGAGGGACTCGTGGTGGTGGCTACACCTTC.

A few counts support this clone. CDR3 nucleotide sequence: TGTGCCACCAGCAGAGATCTCTATGGGGGCTTGAATCAGCCCCAGCATTTT. The encoded protein is CATSRDLYGGLNQPQHF. J is TRBJ1-5 and V is TRBV15, with D possibly matching TRBD1 (6 bases). The germline gives CDR1 LNHNV, CDR2 YYDKDF (reference sequence). Trimming took 0 bases from V and 4 from J, leaving 16 bases between them. CDR3 size: 17 residues.

This rearrangement joins TRBV7-9 to TRBJ1-2; 7 nucleotides align to TRBD1. Trimming cost V 5 bases and J 7 bases; bases outside gene matches: 10. The V gene's germline CDR1 is SEHNR and CDR2 FQNEAQ (reference sequence). This CDR3 region has 14 residues. As DNA, the CDR3 is TGTGCCAGCAGCGCCACGACAGGGATCTTTGGCTACACCTTC. This codes for CASSATTGIFGYTF.

The chain carries TRBV14 and TRBJ1-2, with D possibly TRBD1 on 5 matching bases. The CDR3 runs to 13 residues. Trimming removed 1 base from V and 8 bases from J, with 11 bases in between. Per germline, CDR1 SGHDN and CDR2 FVKESK. The CDR3, as DNA: TGTGCCAGCAGCCAAGTTACAGGATTAGGCTACACCTTC. This gives the protein CASSQVTGLGYTF. The full variable domain, in which reference TRBV14 and TRBJ1-2 provide the parts outside the CDR3, is EAGVTQFPSHSVIEKGQTVTLRCDPISGHDNLYWYRRVMGKEIKFLLHFVKESKQDESGMPNNRFLAERTGGTYSTLKVQPAELEDSGVYFCASSQVTGLGYTFGSGTRLTVV.

The CDR3 protein is CASSLAVERQPQHF. The CDR3 coding sequence is TGTGCCAGCAGCTTAGCGGTAGAGCGGCAGCCCCAGCATTTT. The chain is built from TRBV7-2 and TRBJ1-5; D gene unclear. The CDR3 totals 14 residues. Trimming left V 0 bases short and J 7 bases short, with 10 bases between. Germline V lookup: CDR1 SGHTA, CDR2 FQGNSA.

The V call is TRBV7-2, the J call TRBJ2-3; 7 bases fit TRBD2. V trimming: 5 bases; J trimming: 4 bases; junction bases outside the gene matches: 9. Germline V gene sequence: CDR1 SGHTA, CDR2 FQGNSA. The length of the CDR3 is 15 residues. CDR3 nucleotides: TGTGCCAGCAGCCTCAGACTAGCCGAGGCAGATACGCAGTATTTT. Translated: CASSLRLAEADTQYF.

This rearrangement joins TRBV7-8 to TRBJ1-3, with 9 bases fitting TRBD1. J lost 4 bases, V lost 1 base, and 5 bases had no gene match. CDR1 is SGHVS, CDR2 FQNEAQ, per germline. CDR3 length equals 16 residues. The DNA of the CDR3 is TGTGCCAGCAGCTTAGTCGGGACAGGGATAGGAAACACCATATATTTT. Translation gives CASSLVGTGIGNTIYF.

This sequence joins TRBV10-3 and TRBJ1-5; 12 nucleotides match TRBD1. J was trimmed by 15 bases and V by 4 bases; bases with no gene match: 7. The germline gives CDR1 ENHRY, CDR2 SYGVKD. The CDR3 extends over 13 amino acids. This chain's CDR3 is CAISVERDRGRHF. CDR3 DNA sequence: TGTGCCATCAGTGTCGAGCGGGACAGGGGGCGGCATTTT.

The J gene is TRBJ2-3, the V gene TRBV6-5, with TRBD2 as a possible D gene (6 bases). V was pared by 2 bases and J by 5 bases, with 14 bases between. Germline V gene lookup returns CDR1 MNHEY and CDR2 SVGAGI. This CDR3 has 15 amino acids. The CDR3 region is CASSYASGRRDTQYF. As DNA, the CDR3 is TGTGCCAGCAGTTACGCCTCAGGGAGGAGAGATACGCAGTATTTT.

The chain employs TRBV7-9 and TRBJ1-6, with 12 nucleotides matching TRBD1. Germline V gene data show CDR1 as SEHNR and CDR2 as FQNEAQ (reference sequence). This CDR3 spans 15 amino acids. V dropped 6 bases and J dropped 9; count of bases not matched to a gene: 6. CDR3 protein: CASRTGQGARSPLHF. The CDR3 DNA sequence: TGTGCCAGCAGAACGGGACAGGGGGCGCGTTCACCCCTCCACTTT.

The chain has TRBV5-4 and TRBJ2-1; 12 nucleotides align to TRBD2. This CDR3 spans 16 amino acids. V shed 6 bases, J shed 5 bases, and the junction held 9 bases outside the gene matches. The germline CDR1 and CDR2 sequences are SGHNT and YYREEE (reference sequence). The CDR3 loop reads CASTEPGLAGNNEQFF. Here the CDR3 DNA reads TGTGCCAGCACCGAACCGGGACTAGCGGGTAACAATGAGCAGTTCTTC.

CDR3 sequence reads: CASSYGLTGNTEAFF. The CDR3 DNA follows: TGTGCCAGCAGTTACGGCCTGACAGGGAACACTGAAGCTTTCTTT. The J gene is TRBJ1-1, the V gene TRBV6-5; D perhaps matches TRBD1 (6 bases). V was pared by 2 bases and J by 1 base, with 11 bases between. The CDR3 has 15 amino acids. CDR1 and CDR2 from the germline V gene are MNHEY and SVGAGI.

This rearrangement joins TRBV7-2 to TRBJ1-2; D ambiguous. Germline V CDR1 and CDR2: SGHTA, FQGNSA. Trimming stripped 1 base from V and 4 bases from J, with 4 bases between. The CDR3 extends over 12 amino acids. CDR3 coding DNA: TGTGCCAGCAGCTTAGACAGCTATGGCTACACCTTC. This gives the protein CASSLDSYGYTF.

The chain carries TRBV18 and TRBJ1-3; a possible D gene is TRBD1 (5 bases). Germline V gene sequence: CDR1 KGHSH, CDR2 LQKENI. Between the trimmed V and J ends, which lost 5 bases and 0 bases, there was a span of 11 bases. CDR3 length: 15 residues. The CDR3 DNA reads as TGTGCCAGCTCAAGTGGGGCAGTCTCTGGAAACACCATATATTTT. Its protein is CASSSGAVSGNTIYF.